This TCR beta chain was recovered during a study of CD8+ T cells in alopecia areata. A word on this clone: A read error may account for a junction end that differs from germline.

Reverse transcription of extracted RNA yielded cDNA, which provided the sequencing template. The repertoire was sequenced with immunoSEQ multiplex PCR; TCRdb's copy has only in-frame clones and lacks some. The data hold 100,000 to 150,000 clones, with more than 30% observed a single time. This CDR3 contains 16 residues. Per the germline V gene, CDR1 is LNHNV and CDR2 is YYDKDF (reference sequence). V and J are TRBV15 and TRBJ2-6, with D tentatively TRBD1 (5 bases). The clonotype originates from a human donor with alopecia areata. Sequencing input: CD4+ T cells sorted from blood. CDR3 amino acids: CATSRARGTGASVLTF. Written as DNA, the CDR3 is TGTGCCACCAGCAGAGCGCGAGGCACTGGGGCCAGCGTCCTGACTTTC.